A single sample gave rise to the 4 T cell receptor beta chains below, sequenced in a study of blood T cell repertoires in COVID-19. Using immunoSEQ multiplex PCR, the repertoire was profiled, and TCRdb retains in-frame clones only, with some absent. This sample carries around 250,000 clones, more than 70% of them seen once, and the ten largest clones take 1.2%. Sequenced: PBMCs or T cells enriched from blood (not recorded which). The receptors shown here come from a woman between 40 and 55 years old with acute COVID-19.

The rearrangement uses TRBV9 and TRBJ1-2; D perhaps matches TRBD1 (5 bases). Germline loops: CDR1 SGDLS, CDR2 YYNGEE. The CDR3 covers 15 residues. V was shortened by 1 base and J by 3 bases, with 13 bases between the two germline ends. The CDR3 protein is CASSVRQGGDYGYTF. The CDR3 DNA reads TGTGCCAGCAGCGTAAGGCAGGGAGGTGACTATGGCTACACCTTC.

The chain joins TRBV7-8 to TRBJ2-7, with a possible D match to TRBD1 (6 bases). The germline V gene has CDR1 SGHVS and CDR2 FQNEAQ. The V end lost 5 bases, the J end lost 3 bases, and 17 bases lay between the germline ends. CDR3 length equals 15 residues. The CDR3 loop is CASSPYRDTGYEQYF. The CDR3 region has the DNA TGTGCCAGCAGCCCATACCGGGACACAGGCTACGAGCAGTACTTC.

V and J are TRBV19 and TRBJ1-2, with D possibly TRBD1 on 5 matching bases. The CDR3 consists of 15 residues. Trimming took 0 bases from V and 4 from J, leaving 12 bases between them. The germline V gene has CDR1 LNHDA and CDR2 SQIVND (reference sequence). CDR3 DNA sequence: TGTGCCAGTAGTATAGAAGCACAGGCCTTCTATGGCTACACCTTC. This sequence encodes CASSIEAQAFYGYTF. Drawing the rest from reference TRBV19 and TRBJ1-2, the complete variable domain is DGGITQSPKYLFRKEGQNVTLSCEQNLNHDAMYWYRQDPGQGLRLIYYSQIVNDFQKGDIAEGYSVSREKKESFPLTVTSAQKNPTAFYLCASSIEAQAFYGYTFGSGTRLTVV.

This clone was recorded only once. V and J are TRBV5-1 and TRBJ2-7, with TRBD2 matching 8 bases. CDR1 SGHRS and CDR2 YFSETQ come from the germline V gene. V dropped 7 bases and J dropped 0; count of bases not matched to a gene: 12. The CDR3 runs 16 residues. The CDR3: CASSMGQRGTSYEQYF. The CDR3 region has the DNA TGCGCCAGCTCCATGGGGCAGCGGGGGACCTCCTACGAGCAGTACTTC.